This entry describes one T cell receptor (beta chain). This entry comes from a study of human T cells and chemical hapten exposure. Time point given: patch test 1, 2 weeks after DPC sensitization. The treatment is: therapeutic diphenylcyclopropenone sensitization with weekly scalp DPC. TCRdb processed the RACE reads anew with MiXCR; each CDR3 protein has one entry. The sample has roughly 100,000 distinct CDR3 sequences; around 10% are singletons. CDR1 is DFQATT, CDR2 SNEGSKA, per germline (reference sequence). J was trimmed by 5 bases and V by 3 bases; bases with no gene match: 12. CDR3 length equals 16 residues.

The sequence was obtained from a woman aged 40 to 50 with alopecia areata. Some clones in this sample may be carry-over from other donors' samples. The J gene is TRBJ2-5, the V gene TRBV20-1; 10 bases are a match to TRBD2. The material was whole blood, obtained in connection with sensitization to the hapten diphenylcyclopropenone (DPC). DNA of the CDR3: TGCAGTGCTAGGCCCCTAGCGGGAGATCCCCTCGAGACCCAGTACTTC. Its translation is CSARPLAGDPLETQYF.